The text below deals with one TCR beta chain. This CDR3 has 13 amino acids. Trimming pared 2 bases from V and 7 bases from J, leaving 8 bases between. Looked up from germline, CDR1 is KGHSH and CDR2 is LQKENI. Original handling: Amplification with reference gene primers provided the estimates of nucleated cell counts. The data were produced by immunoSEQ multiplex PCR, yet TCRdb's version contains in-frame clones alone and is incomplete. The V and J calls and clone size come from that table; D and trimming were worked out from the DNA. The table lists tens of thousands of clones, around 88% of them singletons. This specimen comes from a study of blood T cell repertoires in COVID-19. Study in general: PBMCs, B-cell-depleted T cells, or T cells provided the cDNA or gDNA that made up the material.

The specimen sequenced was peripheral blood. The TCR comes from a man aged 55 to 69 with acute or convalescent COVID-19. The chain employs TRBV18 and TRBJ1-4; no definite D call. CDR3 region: CASSPATAEKLFF. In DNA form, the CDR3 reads TGTGCCAGCTCACCAGCAACAGCTGAAAAACTGTTTTTT.